This TCR beta chain was sequenced for a study of blood T cell repertoires in COVID-19. The wider study: Some COVID-19 samples were acute and others convalescent; all came from the United States, Italy and Spain. T cells, B-cell-depleted T cells, or PBMCs supplied cDNA or gDNA.

In the original processing: Reference gene primer amplification in the assay estimated nucleated cell counts. This table comes from immunoSEQ multiplex PCR, and its TCRdb copy is limited to in-frame clones, with some not included. Clonal size and the V and J genes are those of that table, whereas D and trimming came from the DNA. The data contain 70,000 to 95,000 clones, roughly 87% of them singletons. With 3 bases clipped from V and 4 bases from J, the junction kept 9 bases outside the gene matches. CDR1 is KGHSH, CDR2 LQKENI, per germline. The CDR3 is 16 residues long. Sequenced sample: peripheral blood. The gene calls are TRBV18 and TRBJ1-3; 7 bases align to TRBD1. The clonotype originates from a woman older than 75 with active COVID-19. The CDR3 protein is CASSPDRRPGGNTIYF. The CDR3 DNA reads as TGTGCCAGCTCACCGGACAGGCGACCGGGAGGAAACACCATATATTTT.